Listed here are 22 T cell receptor beta chains from one sample, sequenced in a study of cytomegalovirus exposure and HLA in healthy donors. Use of 60 Vbeta and 13 Jbeta primers characterized the PCR. Generated by immunoSEQ multiplex PCR, the TCRdb table keeps only in-frame clones and is missing some. The sample has over 100,000 clones, about 74% seen once. The sequenced sample was PBMCs. The source is a male donor in good health and CMV-seronegative.

The rearrangement joins TRBV28 to TRBJ2-7; no reliable D call. The CDR3 is 14 residues long. Germline CDR1 MDHEN, CDR2 SYDVKM. V lost 3 bases and J 3 bases, leaving 12 bases between the germline ends. The CDR3 sequence is CASSFAAPRYEQYF. CDR3 bases: TGTGCCAGCAGTTTCGCAGCGCCCCGCTACGAGCAGTACTTC.

This clone was counted between two and nine times. V is TRBV27 and J is TRBJ1-4; D is undetermined. This CDR3 spans 11 amino acids. Germline-derived CDR1 and CDR2 are MNHEY and SMNVEV (reference sequence). V lost 8 bases and J lost 8, with 9 bases in between. CDR3 DNA: TGTGCCAGCCGGGGTTTCGAAAAACTGTTTTTT. Its translation is CASRGFEKLFF.

The rearrangement uses TRBV30 and TRBJ1-3, with no clear D. The CDR3 is made up of 12 amino acids. In germline, CDR1 is GTSNPN, CDR2 SVGIG (reference sequence). V lost 3 bases and J lost 3, with 6 bases in between. CDR3 in DNA: TGTGCCTGGAGACCCGGTGGAAACACCATATATTTT. Encoded protein: CAWRPGGNTIYF.

The chain carries TRBV28 and TRBJ2-7, with 13 bases identical to TRBD2. The germline V gene has CDR1 MDHEN and CDR2 SYDVKM. The CDR3 loop spans 19 amino acids. After removal of 6 bases from V and 3 bases from J, the junction contained 17 bases not matched to a gene. CDR3 amino acids: CASSPGKRLAGGGNYEQYF. CDR3 nucleotides: TGTGCCAGCAGCCCAGGCAAAAGACTAGCGGGAGGTGGGAACTACGAGCAGTACTTC.

The rearrangement uses TRBV2 and TRBJ2-1; 9 bases fit TRBD2. V was pared by 9 bases and J by 7 bases, with 7 bases of the junction left unmatched. Germline-derived CDR1 and CDR2 are SNHLY and FYNNEI. CDR3 size: 13 residues. CDR3 amino acids: CARTGTSSNEQFF. In nucleotides, the CDR3 is TGTGCCAGGACCGGGACTAGCTCAAATGAGCAGTTCTTC. Supplemented by reference TRBV2 and TRBJ2-1, the full variable domain reads EPEVTQTPSHQVTQMGQEVILRCVPISNHLYFYWYRQILGQKVEFLVSFYNNEISEKSEIFDDQFSVERPDGSNFTLKIRSTKLEDSAMYFCARTGTSSNEQFFGPGTRLTVL.

The table lists this clone with a few counts. Relative to the germline gene, one junction end is altered; a read error may explain this. V is TRBV7-7 and J is TRBJ1-1; D ambiguous. Germline values: CDR1 SSHAT, CDR2 FNYEAQ (reference sequence). The CDR3 is 14 residues long. CDR3 sequence: CASSNVGGRTEAFF. The CDR3 DNA reads as TGTGCTAGCAGTAATGTGGGAGGAAGGACTGAAGCTTTCTTT.

The table lists this clone with a count of one. The rearrangement joins TRBV28 to TRBJ1-5, with a tentative D call TRBD1 (6 bases). This CDR3 is built from 16 residues. Per germline, CDR1 MDHEN and CDR2 SYDVKM. The V end was cut by 7 bases, the J end by 2 bases, with 18 bases between. CDR3 sequence (DNA): TGTGCCAGCACCTCCGCGGGGGCCCTTGGCAATCAGCCCCAGCATTTT. Protein sequence: CASTSAGALGNQPQHF.

This clone appeared once. V gene TRBV7-9 combines with J gene TRBJ2-4; D may be TRBD1 (6 bases). Germline V gives CDR1 SEHNR, CDR2 FQNEAQ (reference sequence). The V end lost 1 base, the J end lost 0 bases, and 7 bases lay between the germline ends. The CDR3 loop spans 15 amino acids. In nucleotides, the CDR3 is TGTGCCAGCAGCTTAGTACAGGGAGCCAAAAACATTCAGTACTTC. This sequence encodes CASSLVQGAKNIQYF.

This clone was recorded only once. Here the CDR3 reads CASRQVDTEAFF. CDR3 nucleotide sequence: TGTGCCAGCAGACAGGTGGACACTGAAGCTTTCTTT. The V and J genes are TRBV6-1 and TRBJ1-1; a weak D match, TRBD1 (5 bases). This CDR3 is built from 12 residues. With 6 bases removed from V and 3 bases from J, the gap between germline ends came to 8 bases. Germline loops: CDR1 MNHNS, CDR2 SASEGT.

The gene calls are TRBV29-1 and TRBJ2-5, with TRBD2 as a possible D gene (6 bases). The CDR3 runs to 12 residues. The V gene's germline CDR1 is SQVTM and CDR2 ANQGSEA. V dropped 5 bases and J dropped 5 bases, with 12 bases sitting between them. The CDR3 DNA reads as TGCAGCGTTTACCGTGGGGGGGAGACCCAGTACTTC. Protein sequence: CSVYRGGETQYF. The full variable domain, its missing parts supplied by reference TRBV29-1 and TRBJ2-5, is SAVISQKPSRDICQRGTSLTIQCQVDSQVTMMFWYRQQPGQSLTLIATANQGSEATYESGFVIDKFPISRPNLTFSTLTVSNMSPEDSSIYLCSVYRGGETQYFGPGTRLLVL.

A few counts support this clone. The chain is built from TRBV18 and TRBJ2-3, with D perhaps TRBD1 (6 bases). Germline V gene sequence: CDR1 KGHSH, CDR2 LQKENI. V was clipped by 5 bases and J by 3 bases, with 12 bases between them. CDR3 size: 14 residues. DNA of the CDR3: TGTGCCAGCTCAGGGCAGGGGTGGACAGATACGCAGTATTTT. This sequence encodes CASSGQGWTDTQYF.

This clone has only one observation. V usage is TRBV5-1 and J usage is TRBJ2-3, with 10 bases lining up with TRBD2. This CDR3 contains 15 residues. CDR1 SGHRS and CDR2 YFSETQ come from the germline V gene. The J segment lost 5 bases and the V segment lost 4 bases, leaving 7 bases of the junction unmatched. CDR3 loop: CASSPAGGPGDTQYF. The CDR3 nucleotides read TGCGCCAGCAGCCCAGCGGGAGGGCCGGGAGATACGCAGTATTTT.

This chain joins TRBV6-5 and TRBJ2-7; D is perhaps TRBD1 (5 bases). Germline loops: CDR1 MNHEY, CDR2 SVGAGI. V was trimmed by 0 bases and J by 5 bases, leaving 11 bases between them. The CDR3 sequence is 14 residues long. The DNA for the CDR3 is TGTGCCAGCAGTTACTCAGAAGGGGCGAACGAGCAGTACTTC. It yields the protein CASSYSEGANEQYF.

V usage is TRBV27 and J usage is TRBJ1-5; no firm D call. This CDR3 is 15 amino acids long. CDR1 and CDR2 from the germline V gene are MNHEY and SMNVEV (reference sequence). The V end lost 5 bases, the J end lost 4 bases, and 15 bases lay between the germline ends. The CDR3: CASSLRSRPNQPQHF. DNA for the CDR3: TGTGCCAGCAGTCTGAGGAGTCGGCCGAATCAGCCCCAGCATTTT.

V gene TRBV28 combines with J gene TRBJ2-3, with D possibly being TRBD2 (6 bases). Deletions cut 6 bases from V and 4 bases from J, with 17 bases between. CDR3 length equals 15 residues. Per germline, CDR1 MDHEN and CDR2 SYDVKM. The DNA for the CDR3 is TGTGCCAGCAGCTCAGGATCTTCGGGGGCAGATACGCAGTATTTT. Translated, it gives CASSSGSSGADTQYF.

V usage is TRBV7-9 and J usage is TRBJ2-1, with 12 bases identical to TRBD2. Losses at the gene ends were 5 bases for V and 0 bases for J; bases not matched to a gene: 11. This CDR3 region has 19 residues. CDR1 and CDR2 (germline): SEHNR, FQNEAQ (reference sequence). CDR3 sequence (DNA): TGTGCCAGCAGCACGCCCGGGACTAGCGGGTTGCACTCCTACAATGAGCAGTTCTTC. This encodes CASSTPGTSGLHSYNEQFF. Filled out from reference TRBV7-9 and TRBJ2-1, the complete variable domain reads DTGVSQNPRHKITKRGQNVTFRCDPISEHNRLYWYRQTLGQGPEFLTYFQNEAQLEKSRLLSDRFSAERPKGSFSTLEIQRTEQGDSAMYLCASSTPGTSGLHSYNEQFFGPGTRLTVL.

The V gene is TRBV15, the J gene TRBJ2-7; 9 nucleotides line up with TRBD2. The CDR3 spans 18 residues. V trimming: 1 base; J trimming: 2 bases; junction bases outside the gene matches: 12. Germline V CDR1 and CDR2: LNHNV, YYDKDF (reference sequence). The CDR3: CATSRVGGLADFPYEQYF. CDR3 DNA: TGTGCCACCAGCAGAGTGGGGGGACTAGCCGACTTCCCCTACGAGCAGTACTTC.

For this clone: One end of the junction is discordant with germline, which a read error may explain. J is TRBJ2-1 and V is TRBV6-6, with TRBD2 matching 8 bases. Germline V CDR1 and CDR2: MNHNY, SVGAGI (reference sequence). CDR3 length: 16 amino acids. CDR3 sequence: CASSPAYGRAQHEQFF. The CDR3, as DNA: TGTGCTAGCAGCCCTGCGTACGGGAGGGCCCAACATGAGCAGTTCTTC.

V and J are TRBV4-1 and TRBJ1-1, with TRBD1 matching 9 bases. This CDR3 region has 16 residues. Per germline, CDR1 MGHRA and CDR2 YSYEKL. V shed 2 bases, J shed 5 bases, and the junction held 9 bases outside the gene matches. The CDR3 reads CASSQPRDRVDTEAFF. The CDR3 DNA sequence: TGCGCCAGCAGCCAACCTCGGGACAGGGTTGATACTGAAGCTTTCTTT.

This clone was recorded a few times. The chain is built from TRBV5-6 and TRBJ1-1; weak D call: TRBD1 (5 bases). Germline assignment: CDR1 SGHDT and CDR2 YYEEEE. CDR3 length: 13 amino acids. Between the trimmed V and J ends, which lost 4 bases and 4 bases, there was a span of 11 bases. The CDR3: CASSIGVPTEAFF. The DNA of the CDR3 is TGTGCCAGCAGCATAGGGGTCCCCACTGAAGCTTTCTTT.

The chain combines TRBV23-1 with TRBJ2-7, with 7 bases aligning to TRBD1. TRBV23-1 is classed as an ORF, of uncertain function. The CDR3 has 19 amino acids. Unmatched junction bases numbered 20, after V lost 0 bases and J lost 6 bases. For the CDR3, the DNA is TGCGCCAGCAGTCAATCGGCAAACCCCCCGACAGGGATAACCTCCGAGCAGTACTTC. It encodes CASSQSANPPTGITSEQYF.

V is TRBV9 and J is TRBJ1-2; D is unclear. The CDR3 consists of 15 residues. The V end was cut by 0 bases, the J end by 3 bases, with 12 bases between. Germline V CDR1 and CDR2: SGDLS, YYNGEE. In DNA, the CDR3 is TGTGCCAGCAGCGTAGCAAAACAGATTTACTATGGCTACACCTTC. Amino acid sequence: CASSVAKQIYYGYTF.